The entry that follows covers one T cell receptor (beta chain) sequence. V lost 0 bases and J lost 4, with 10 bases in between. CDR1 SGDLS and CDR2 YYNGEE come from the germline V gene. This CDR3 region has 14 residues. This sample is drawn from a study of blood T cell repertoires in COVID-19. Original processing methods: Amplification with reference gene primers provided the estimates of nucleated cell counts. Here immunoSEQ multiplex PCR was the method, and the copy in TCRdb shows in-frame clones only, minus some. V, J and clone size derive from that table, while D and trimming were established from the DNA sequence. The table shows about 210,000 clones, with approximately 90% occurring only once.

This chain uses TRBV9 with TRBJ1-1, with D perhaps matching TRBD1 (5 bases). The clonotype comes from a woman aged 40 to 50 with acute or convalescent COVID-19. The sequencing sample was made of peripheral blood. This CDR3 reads CASSVGVGGTEAFF. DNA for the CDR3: TGTGCCAGCAGCGTAGGTGTCGGGGGCACTGAAGCTTTCTTT.